The 4 T cell receptor beta chains below all came from one sample that was sequenced in a study of shared clonotypes between healthy human individuals. The repertoire was sequenced with immunoSEQ multiplex PCR; TCRdb's copy has only in-frame clones and lacks some. The data show around 1.6 million clones, approximately 98% seen once. The material sequenced was naive CD4+ T cells sorted from blood. Subset given: CD45RA+ positively selected. The receptors stem from a man aged 25 to 45 in good health.

The V call is TRBV2, the J call TRBJ2-1; perhaps TRBD2 as D (6 bases). Germline loops: CDR1 SNHLY, CDR2 FYNNEI. Trimming removed 6 bases at V and 9 bases at J, with 18 bases between. The CDR3 is made up of 14 amino acids. The chain's CDR3 is CASSPRATSVEQFF. Written as DNA, the CDR3 is TGTGCCAGCAGCCCCCGGGCGACTAGTGTTGAGCAGTTCTTC.

Regarding this clone: This sample also contains other DNA sequences that code for the same CDR3. The chain couples TRBV7-9 to TRBJ1-1; TRBD1 is a possible D gene (5 bases). Germline V gene sequence: CDR1 SEHNR, CDR2 FQNEAQ (reference sequence). This CDR3 region has 13 residues. V shed 4 bases and J shed 1 base, with 7 bases lying between them. CDR3 sequence: CASSSTGNTEAFF. CDR3 DNA sequence: TGTGCCAGCAGCTCAACAGGGAACACTGAAGCTTTCTTT.

The chain is built from TRBV11-3 and TRBJ2-3; tentative D call: TRBD2 (5 bases). V was shortened by 4 bases and J by 10 bases, with 15 bases between the two germline ends. CDR1 and CDR2 (germline): SGHNT, YENEEA. The CDR3 runs 13 residues. CDR3 sequence: CASSSKGAAAQYF. In DNA, the CDR3 is TGTGCCAGCAGCTCCAAGGGAGCCGCTGCGCAGTATTTT. The full variable domain, its missing parts supplied by reference TRBV11-3 and TRBJ2-3, is EAGVVQSPRYKIIEKKQPVAFWCNPISGHNTLYWYLQNLGQGPELLIRYENEEAVDDSQLPKDRFSAERLKGVDSTLKIQPAELGDSAVYLCASSSKGAAAQYFGPGTRLTVL.

The V gene is TRBV7-8, the J gene TRBJ2-5; TRBD1 aligns across 8 bases. This CDR3 has 17 amino acids. Germline values: CDR1 SGHVS, CDR2 FQNEAQ. V gave up 9 bases and J gave up 3 bases; unmatched junction bases: 18. This CDR3 reads CASRGPTWTGKEETQYF. The CDR3 coding sequence is TGTGCCAGTAGGGGTCCCACCTGGACAGGGAAGGAAGAGACCCAGTACTTC.